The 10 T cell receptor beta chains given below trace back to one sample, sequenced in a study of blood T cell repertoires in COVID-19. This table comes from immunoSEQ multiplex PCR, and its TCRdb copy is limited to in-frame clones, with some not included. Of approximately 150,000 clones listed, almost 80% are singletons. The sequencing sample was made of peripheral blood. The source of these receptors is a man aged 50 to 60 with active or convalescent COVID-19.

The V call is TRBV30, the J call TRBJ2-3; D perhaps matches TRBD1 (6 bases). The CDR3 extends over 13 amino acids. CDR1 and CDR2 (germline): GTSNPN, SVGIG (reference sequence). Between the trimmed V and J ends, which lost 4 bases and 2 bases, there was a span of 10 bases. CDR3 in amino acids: CAWNRDTTDTQYF. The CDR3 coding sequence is TGTGCCTGGAACAGGGACACCACAGATACGCAGTATTTT.

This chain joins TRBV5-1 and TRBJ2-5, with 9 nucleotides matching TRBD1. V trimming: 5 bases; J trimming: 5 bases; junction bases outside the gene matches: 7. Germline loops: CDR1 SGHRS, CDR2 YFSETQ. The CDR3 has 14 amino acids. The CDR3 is CASSHGQGRETQYF. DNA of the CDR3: TGCGCCAGCAGTCACGGACAGGGGAGGGAGACCCAGTACTTC.

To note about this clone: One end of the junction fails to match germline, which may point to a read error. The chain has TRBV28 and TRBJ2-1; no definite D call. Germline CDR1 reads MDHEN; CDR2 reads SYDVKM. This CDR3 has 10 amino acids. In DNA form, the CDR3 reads TGTGCCGGCAGCTATATTGAGCAGTTCTTC. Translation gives CAGSYIEQFF.

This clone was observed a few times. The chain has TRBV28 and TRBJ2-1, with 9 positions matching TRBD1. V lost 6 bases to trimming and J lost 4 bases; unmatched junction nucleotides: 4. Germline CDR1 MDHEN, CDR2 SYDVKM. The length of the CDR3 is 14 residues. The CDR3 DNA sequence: TGTGCCAGCAGGGGACAGGGCGGGTACAATGAGCAGTTCTTC. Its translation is CASRGQGGYNEQFF.

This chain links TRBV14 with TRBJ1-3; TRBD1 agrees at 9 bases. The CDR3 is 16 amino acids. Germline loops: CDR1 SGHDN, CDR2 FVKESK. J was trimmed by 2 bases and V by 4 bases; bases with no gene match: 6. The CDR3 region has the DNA TGTGCCAGCAGCCTCCTAACAGGGGGCCCTGGAAACACCATATATTTT. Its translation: CASSLLTGGPGNTIYF.

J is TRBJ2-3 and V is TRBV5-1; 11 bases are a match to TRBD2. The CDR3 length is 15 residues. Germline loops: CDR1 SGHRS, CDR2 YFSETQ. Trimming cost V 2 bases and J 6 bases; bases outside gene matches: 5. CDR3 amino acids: CASSLRSGRADTQYF. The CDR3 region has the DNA TGCGCCAGCAGCTTACGTAGCGGGAGGGCCGATACGCAGTATTTT.

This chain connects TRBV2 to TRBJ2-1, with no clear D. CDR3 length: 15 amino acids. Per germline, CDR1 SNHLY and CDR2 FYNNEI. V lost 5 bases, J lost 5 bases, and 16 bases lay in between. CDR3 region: CASSQGGLPNNEQFF. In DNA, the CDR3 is TGTGCCAGCAGTCAAGGTGGTCTACCCAACAATGAGCAGTTCTTC.

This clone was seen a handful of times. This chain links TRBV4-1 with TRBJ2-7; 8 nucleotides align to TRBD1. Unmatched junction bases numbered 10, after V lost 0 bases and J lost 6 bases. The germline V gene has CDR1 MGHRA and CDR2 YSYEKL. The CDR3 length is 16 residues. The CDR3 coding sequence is TGCGCCAGCAGCCAAGATCGTCAGGGGGCACTTTCCGAGCAGTACTTC. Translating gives CASSQDRQGALSEQYF.

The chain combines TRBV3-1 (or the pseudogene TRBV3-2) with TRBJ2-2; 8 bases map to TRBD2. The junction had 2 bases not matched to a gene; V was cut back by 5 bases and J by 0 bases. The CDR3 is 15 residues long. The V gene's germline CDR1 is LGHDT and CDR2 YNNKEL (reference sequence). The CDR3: CASSGAGANTGELFF. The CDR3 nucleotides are TGTGCCAGCAGCGGAGCGGGGGCGAACACCGGGGAGCTGTTTTTT.

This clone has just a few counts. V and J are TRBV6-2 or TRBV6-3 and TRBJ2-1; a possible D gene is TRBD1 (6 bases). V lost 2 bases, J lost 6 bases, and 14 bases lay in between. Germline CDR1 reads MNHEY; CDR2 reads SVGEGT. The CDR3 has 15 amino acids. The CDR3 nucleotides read TGTGCCAGCAGTTACATACAGGGTGGGTCCAATGAGCAGTTCTTC. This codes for CASSYIQGGSNEQFF.